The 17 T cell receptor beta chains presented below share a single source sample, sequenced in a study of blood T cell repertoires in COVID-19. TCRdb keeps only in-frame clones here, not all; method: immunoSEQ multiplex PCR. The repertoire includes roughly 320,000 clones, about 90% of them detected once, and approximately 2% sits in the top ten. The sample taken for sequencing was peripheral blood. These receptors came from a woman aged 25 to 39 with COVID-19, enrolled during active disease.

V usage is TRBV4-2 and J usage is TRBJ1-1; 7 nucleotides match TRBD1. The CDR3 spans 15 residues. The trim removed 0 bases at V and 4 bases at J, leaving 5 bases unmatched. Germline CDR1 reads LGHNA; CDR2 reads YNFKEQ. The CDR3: CASSQEEGAGTEAFF. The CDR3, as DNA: TGTGCCAGCAGCCAAGAAGAGGGGGCTGGCACTGAAGCTTTCTTT.

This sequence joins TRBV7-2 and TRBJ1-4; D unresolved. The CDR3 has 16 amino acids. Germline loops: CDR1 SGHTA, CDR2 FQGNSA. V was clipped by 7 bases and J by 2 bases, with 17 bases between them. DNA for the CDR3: TGTGCCAGCAAATCGTTCCCGGGTGCCACTAATGAAAAACTGTTTTTT. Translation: CASKSFPGATNEKLFF.

The CDR3 loop reads CATSDPKTSGRYNEQFF. In DNA, the CDR3 is TGTGCCACCAGTGACCCAAAGACTAGCGGGAGGTACAATGAGCAGTTCTTC. V gene TRBV24-1 combines with J gene TRBJ2-1; 13 nucleotides agree with TRBD2. J lost 4 bases, V lost 4 bases, and 6 bases had no gene match. The germline V gene encodes CDR1 KGHDR and CDR2 SFDVKD. The CDR3 has 17 residues.

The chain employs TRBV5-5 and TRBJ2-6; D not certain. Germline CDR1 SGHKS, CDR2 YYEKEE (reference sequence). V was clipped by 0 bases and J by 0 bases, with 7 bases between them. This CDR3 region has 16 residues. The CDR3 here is CASSLGGSSGANVLTF. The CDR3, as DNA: TGTGCCAGCAGCTTGGGAGGCAGCTCTGGGGCCAACGTCCTGACTTTC.

CDR3 nucleotide sequence: TGTGCCAGCAGCTTATCCCAGGGATCGGACGAGCAGTACTTC. This translates into CASSLSQGSDEQYF. The rearrangement joins TRBV7-3 to TRBJ2-7; D is possibly TRBD1 (5 bases). Germline V gene lookup returns CDR1 SGHTA and CDR2 FQGTGA. The germline V and J ends were trimmed by 2 bases and 5 bases, with 13 bases remaining between them. The CDR3 totals 14 residues. The complete variable domain, with remaining parts taken from reference TRBV7-3 and TRBJ2-7, reads GAGVSQTPSNKVTEKGKYVELRCDPISGHTALYWYRQSLGQGPEFLIYFQGTGAADDSGLPNDRFFAVRPEGSVSTLKIQRTERGDSAVYLCASSLSQGSDEQYFGPGTRLTVT.

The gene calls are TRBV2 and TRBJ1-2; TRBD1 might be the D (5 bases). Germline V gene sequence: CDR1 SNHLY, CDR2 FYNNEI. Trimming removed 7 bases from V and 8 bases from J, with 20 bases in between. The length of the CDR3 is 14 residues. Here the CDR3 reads CASIPPRRGYGYTF. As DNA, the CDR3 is TGTGCCAGCATTCCCCCAAGGCGGGGGTACGGCTACACCTTC.

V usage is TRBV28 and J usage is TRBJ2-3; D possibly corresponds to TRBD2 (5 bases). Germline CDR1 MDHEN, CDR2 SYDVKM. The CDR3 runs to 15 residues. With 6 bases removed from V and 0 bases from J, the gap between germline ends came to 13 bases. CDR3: CASSPSPGSTDTQYF. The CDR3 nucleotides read TGTGCCAGCAGCCCCTCCCCGGGAAGCACAGATACGCAGTATTTT.

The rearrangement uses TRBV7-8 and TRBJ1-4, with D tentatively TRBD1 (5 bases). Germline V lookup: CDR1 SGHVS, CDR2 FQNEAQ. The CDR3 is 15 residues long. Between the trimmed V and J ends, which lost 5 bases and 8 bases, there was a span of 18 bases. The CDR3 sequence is CASSEMDTWNEKLFF. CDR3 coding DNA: TGTGCCAGCAGCGAAATGGACACTTGGAACGAAAAACTGTTTTTT.

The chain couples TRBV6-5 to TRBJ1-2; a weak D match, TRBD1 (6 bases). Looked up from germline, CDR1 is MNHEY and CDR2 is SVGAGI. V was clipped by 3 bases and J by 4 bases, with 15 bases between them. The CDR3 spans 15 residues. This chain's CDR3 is CASSYKQGSGYGYTF. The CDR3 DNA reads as TGTGCCAGCAGTTATAAACAGGGTTCTGGCTATGGCTACACCTTC.

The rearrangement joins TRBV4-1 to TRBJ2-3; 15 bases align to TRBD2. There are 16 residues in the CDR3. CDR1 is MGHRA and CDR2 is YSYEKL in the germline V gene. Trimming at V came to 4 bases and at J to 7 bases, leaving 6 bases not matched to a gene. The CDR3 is CASSRPGLAGGNTQYF. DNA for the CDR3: TGCGCCAGCAGCCGCCCAGGACTAGCGGGGGGGAATACGCAGTATTTT.

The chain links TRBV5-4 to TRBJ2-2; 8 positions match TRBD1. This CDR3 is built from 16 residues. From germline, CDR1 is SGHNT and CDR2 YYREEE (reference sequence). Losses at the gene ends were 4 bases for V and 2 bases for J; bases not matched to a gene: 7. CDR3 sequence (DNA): TGTGCCAGCAGCCAAGGGACAGGCGGAAACACCGGGGAGCTGTTTTTT. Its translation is CASSQGTGGNTGELFF.

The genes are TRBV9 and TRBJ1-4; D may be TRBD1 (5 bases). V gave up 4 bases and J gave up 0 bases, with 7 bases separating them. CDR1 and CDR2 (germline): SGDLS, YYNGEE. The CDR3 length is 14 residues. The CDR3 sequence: CASSQGATNEKLFF. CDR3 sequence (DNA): TGTGCCAGCAGCCAGGGTGCAACTAATGAAAAACTGTTTTTT.

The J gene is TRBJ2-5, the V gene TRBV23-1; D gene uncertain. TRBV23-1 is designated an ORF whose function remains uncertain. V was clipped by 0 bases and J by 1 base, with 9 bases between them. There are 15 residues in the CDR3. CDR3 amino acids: CASSQSQQCQETQYF. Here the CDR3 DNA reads TGCGCCAGCAGTCAATCGCAACAGTGCCAAGAGACCCAGTACTTC.

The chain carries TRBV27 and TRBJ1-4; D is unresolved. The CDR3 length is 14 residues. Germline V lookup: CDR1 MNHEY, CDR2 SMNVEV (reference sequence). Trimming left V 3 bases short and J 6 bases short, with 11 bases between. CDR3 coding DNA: TGTGCCAGCAGTTTCCGCGGTGGGTATGAAAAACTGTTTTTT. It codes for CASSFRGGYEKLFF.

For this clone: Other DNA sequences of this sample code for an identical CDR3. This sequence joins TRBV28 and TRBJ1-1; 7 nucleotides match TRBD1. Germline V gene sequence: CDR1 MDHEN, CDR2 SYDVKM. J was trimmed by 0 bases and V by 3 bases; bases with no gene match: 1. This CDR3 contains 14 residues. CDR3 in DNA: TGTGCCAGCAGTTTGACAGGGATGAACACTGAAGCTTTCTTT. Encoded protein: CASSLTGMNTEAFF.

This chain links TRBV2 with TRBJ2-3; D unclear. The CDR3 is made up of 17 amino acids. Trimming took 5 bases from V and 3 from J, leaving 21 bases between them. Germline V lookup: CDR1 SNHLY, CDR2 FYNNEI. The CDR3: CASSLIRPERVTDTQYF. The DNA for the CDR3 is TGTGCCAGCAGTTTAATTCGCCCTGAGAGAGTTACAGATACGCAGTATTTT.

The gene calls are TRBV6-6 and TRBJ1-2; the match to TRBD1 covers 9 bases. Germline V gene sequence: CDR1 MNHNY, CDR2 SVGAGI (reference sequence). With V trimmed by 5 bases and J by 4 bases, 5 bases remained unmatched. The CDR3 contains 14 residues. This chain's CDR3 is CASSPGQGSYGYTF. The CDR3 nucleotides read TGTGCCAGCAGTCCTGGACAGGGGTCCTATGGCTACACCTTC.